These T cell receptor beta chains were read from a single sample in a study of T-cell memory formation after mild COVID-19. Using its own MiXCR run on the 5' RACE reads, TCRdb lists one record per CDR3 protein. The profile shows under 300,000 distinct CDR3 sequences, roughly a tenth of them singletons. The source material was PBMCs or a T cell subset sorted from them (not recorded which). The origin of the receptors is a man aged 18 to 30 who had mild COVID-19 (a few samples of this study predate the infection). Cell type and time point are not known. Each CDR3 is given with its conserved first and last residue. Fields, in order: V gene, J gene, CDR3 protein.

TRBV12-3/TRBV12-4	TRBJ1-2	CASSLPGMGVYGYTF
TRBV7-2	TRBJ2-1	CASSGVGSYNEQFF
TRBV7-2	TRBJ1-1	CASSSRVGVGTEAFF
TRBV25-1	TRBJ1-1	CASSGRVGTEAFF
TRBV6-6	TRBJ1-1	CASSYSPDTEAFF
TRBV7-6	TRBJ2-2	CASLWGELFF
TRBV4-1	TRBJ2-3	CASSPFGGGTDTQYF
TRBV4-3	TRBJ2-3	CASSQDSGGGHTDTQYF
TRBV4-1	TRBJ2-4	CASSQDPRGSDIQYF
TRBV4-1	TRBJ2-2	CASSQVGTLTGELFF
TRBV20-1	TRBJ2-5	CSARVYSPPFQETQYF
TRBV5-1	TRBJ2-5	CASSWAGAPRETQYF
TRBV6-5	TRBJ1-1	CASIGRTINTEAFF
TRBV6-2/TRBV6-3	TRBJ2-3	CASRPTSGYTDTQYF
TRBV4-2	TRBJ2-5	CASSQGGSSGRGETQYF
TRBV5-1	TRBJ2-5	CASSSRLNKETQYF
TRBV20-1	TRBJ2-1	CSAIAGGPRNEQFF
TRBV11-2	TRBJ2-2	CASSYRTVTGELFF
TRBV6-1	TRBJ2-7	CASSEAGGSEQYF
TRBV5-5	TRBJ1-4	CASDLIGVGEKLFF
TRBV5-6	TRBJ1-5	CASSLWKFYNQPQHF
TRBV7-8	TRBJ1-2	CASSSYTGGNYGYTF
TRBV7-9	TRBJ2-7	CASSLPRGLRDSYEQYF
TRBV6-5	TRBJ1-6	CASSYSIVVVDSPLHF
TRBV7-8	TRBJ2-1	CASSFRKVGRIAGDEQFF
TRBV7-2	TRBJ1-2	CASSPGTGGRGYTF
TRBV4-3	TRBJ2-7	CASSQVPGPTIYEQYF
TRBV4-3	TRBJ2-2	CASSQEVTSPINTGELFF
TRBV5-1	TRBJ2-2	CASSLVALNTGELFF
TRBV3-1	TRBJ1-6	CASSHSDGSYNSPLHF
TRBV10-3	TRBJ2-1	CAISPTYGLVSVEQFF
TRBV6-5	TRBJ2-1	CASSSPRTGGANNEQFF
TRBV11-2	TRBJ2-1	CASSFSVSGGVNEQFF
TRBV7-8	TRBJ2-2	CASSLQDTGELFF
TRBV7-9	TRBJ1-1	CASSPRQGPGTEAFF